Shown below are 32 T cell receptor beta chains from a single sample sequenced in a study of blood T cell repertoires in COVID-19 (dated by TCRdb to about 2020). Libraries were built with the immunoSEQ multiplex PCR assay. As stored in TCRdb, this immuneACCESS dataset retains in-frame rearrangements with V and J assigned. A fraction of the clones does not appear; measured against another copy, unresolved V genes explain less than half of the discrepancy, and the remainder lacks a known reason. Present in this sample are about 300,000 clones, around nine tenths of which were seen just once. The ten top clones hold less than 3.5% of the sample. The sample taken for sequencing was PBMCs or T cells enriched from blood (not recorded which). These receptors were collected from a woman between 45 and 65 years old who had been exposed to COVID-19.

This chain uses TRBV7-9 with TRBJ2-7; tentative D call: TRBD2 (5 bases). Germline-derived CDR1 and CDR2 are SEHNR and FQNEAQ (reference sequence). The CDR3 covers 16 residues. V shed 6 bases and J shed 1 base, with 19 bases lying between them. The CDR3 DNA reads as TGTGCCAGCAGTTCGCCCCTGCGGGTCGGATCCTACGAGCAGTACTTC. This translates into CASSSPLRVGSYEQYF.

The CDR3 coding sequence is TGTGCCAGCAGCTCGTACCAAACAGGGGGTCTTGGCTACACCTTC. Its translation is CASSSYQTGGLGYTF. The rearrangement uses TRBV7-9 and TRBJ1-2, with 8 bases that match TRBD1. Germline assignment: CDR1 SEHNR and CDR2 FQNEAQ (reference sequence). The CDR3 runs 15 residues. Germline trimming cut 4 bases from V and 7 bases from J; bases unmatched to any gene: 11.

The V and J genes are TRBV19 and TRBJ1-5; 9 nucleotides match TRBD1. The germline V gene encodes CDR1 LNHDA and CDR2 SQIVND (reference sequence). The CDR3 consists of 14 residues. Trimming cost V 5 bases and J 1 base; bases outside gene matches: 0. The CDR3 loop reads CASSGTGSNQPQHF. CDR3 sequence (DNA): TGTGCCAGTAGTGGGACAGGGAGCAATCAGCCCCAGCATTTT.

This clone was seen a single time. The sample has other DNA sequences that encode this CDR3 too. The chain couples TRBV3-1 (or the pseudogene TRBV3-2) to TRBJ2-5, with 15 bases that match TRBD2. CDR3 length: 15 residues. The J segment lost 4 bases and the V segment lost 4 bases, leaving 1 base of the junction unmatched. Per germline, CDR1 LGHDT and CDR2 YNNKEL (reference sequence). In DNA form, the CDR3 reads TGTGCCAGCAGCCGGGGACTAGCGGGGGGAGAGACCCAGTACTTC. Translation: CASSRGLAGGETQYF.

The genes are TRBV11-2 and TRBJ1-4; tentative D call: TRBD1 (5 bases). Germline lookup yields CDR1 SGHAT and CDR2 FQNNGV. V lost 3 bases, J lost 5 bases, and 7 bases lay in between. The CDR3 sequence is 13 residues long. CDR3 bases: TGTGCCAGCAGCTTGGGGGGGAATGAAAAACTGTTTTTT. Protein product: CASSLGGNEKLFF. Full variable domain (outside the CDR3, taken from reference TRBV11-2 and TRBJ1-4): EAGVAQSPRYKIIEKRQSVAFWCNPISGHATLYWYQQILGQGPKLLIQFQNNGVVDDSQLPKDRFSAERLKGVDSTLKIQPAKLEDSAVYLCASSLGGNEKLFFGSGTQLSVL.

V usage is TRBV5-3 and J usage is TRBJ2-7; D not resolved. TRBV5-3 is noted as an ORF with a role that remains uncertain. The ends were cut back, 4 bases at V and 2 bases at J, with 7 bases in the middle. The CDR3 is 12 residues long. The CDR3 nucleotides are TGTGCCAGAAGCCGTCTCCCCTACGAGCAGTACTTC. This codes for CARSRLPYEQYF.

The V gene is TRBV5-4, the J gene TRBJ1-3; tentatively, D is TRBD1 (6 bases). In germline, CDR1 is SGHNT, CDR2 YYREEE (reference sequence). There are 16 residues in the CDR3. Trimming took 4 bases from V and 1 from J, leaving 15 bases between them. This CDR3 is CASSPSPDRSGNTIYF. In DNA form, the CDR3 reads TGTGCCAGCAGCCCCTCACCGGACAGATCTGGAAACACCATATATTTT.

The chain combines TRBV27 with TRBJ2-3; 7 bases are a match to TRBD2. V was clipped by 6 bases and J by 10 bases; unmatched bases: 10. Per germline, CDR1 MNHEY and CDR2 SMNVEV (reference sequence). The CDR3 has 13 amino acids. CDR3 loop: CASSHLGGVPQYF. In DNA form, the CDR3 reads TGTGCCAGCAGCCACCTTGGGGGGGTTCCGCAGTATTTT.

The chain carries TRBV18 and TRBJ2-1; 9 nucleotides line up with TRBD1. J was trimmed by 10 bases and V by 6 bases; bases with no gene match: 10. Germline CDR1 is KGHSH and CDR2 is LQKENI. CDR3 length equals 14 residues. CDR3 amino acids: CASSKGQGPNEQFF. The DNA of the CDR3 is TGTGCCAGCTCTAAAGGACAGGGGCCAAACGAGCAGTTCTTC.

The chain has TRBV27 and TRBJ1-5; D is perhaps TRBD1 (5 bases). The CDR3 contains 13 residues. Germline lookup yields CDR1 MNHEY and CDR2 SMNVEV (reference sequence). V lost 2 bases to trimming and J lost 4 bases, with 6 bases between them. The CDR3 here is CASSLRQNQPQHF. The CDR3 nucleotides read TGTGCCAGCAGTTTAAGACAGAATCAGCCCCAGCATTTT.

The V and J genes are TRBV4-1 and TRBJ2-5, with 7 bases fitting TRBD2. This CDR3 spans 16 amino acids. CDR1 and CDR2 from the germline V gene are MGHRA and YSYEKL. Trimming cost V 0 bases and J 5 bases; bases outside gene matches: 9. The CDR3 here is CASSQDTREGPETQYF. In DNA, the CDR3 is TGCGCCAGCAGCCAAGATACCAGGGAGGGACCGGAGACCCAGTACTTC.

This sequence joins TRBV5-4 and TRBJ2-1; 11 bases align to TRBD2. This CDR3 region has 15 residues. J was trimmed by 4 bases and V by 4 bases; bases with no gene match: 4. Germline CDR1 SGHNT, CDR2 YYREEE (reference sequence). CDR3 DNA sequence: TGTGCCAGCAGCCCCCTAGCGGGGGGTTACAATGAGCAGTTCTTC. Encoded protein: CASSPLAGGYNEQFF.

V and J are TRBV7-6 and TRBJ1-5; D unclear. The ends were cut back, 1 base at V and 4 bases at J, with 11 bases in the middle. The CDR3 spans 15 residues. The V gene's germline CDR1 is SGHVS and CDR2 FNYEAQ. The CDR3 region is CASSLDWTGNQPQHF. DNA of the CDR3: TGTGCCAGCAGCTTAGATTGGACGGGGAATCAGCCCCAGCATTTT. Supplemented by reference TRBV7-6 and TRBJ1-5, the full variable domain reads GAGVSQSPRYKVTKRGQDVALRCDPISGHVSLYWYRQALGQGPEFLTYFNYEAQQDKSGLPNDRFSAERPEGSISTLTIQRTEQRDSAMYRCASSLDWTGNQPQHFGDGTRLSIL.

The rearrangement links TRBV5-6 to TRBJ1-3, with D possibly TRBD1 on 6 matching bases. The CDR3 consists of 18 residues. CDR1 and CDR2 (germline): SGHDT, YYEEEE. The ends were cut back, 3 bases at V and 0 bases at J, with 19 bases in the middle. The CDR3 coding sequence is TGTGCCAGCAGCTCGACTAAACAGGGACGGAGCTCTGGAAACACCATATATTTT. Its protein is CASSSTKQGRSSGNTIYF.

The V call is TRBV20-1, the J call TRBJ1-5, with D hard to call. The CDR3 is 13 amino acids. The germline V gene has CDR1 DFQATT and CDR2 SNEGSKA (reference sequence). V was trimmed by 3 bases and J by 4 bases, leaving 10 bases between them. The CDR3 sequence: CSASTTGNQPQHF. The CDR3 bases are TGCAGTGCTAGTACCACCGGGAATCAGCCCCAGCATTTT.

The chain has TRBV6-5 and TRBJ1-3; TRBD1 is a possible D gene (6 bases). The CDR3 totals 16 residues. Trimming took off 0 bases at V and 0 bases at J, with 9 bases between the two ends. Germline CDR1 MNHEY, CDR2 SVGAGI. The CDR3 bases are TGTGCCAGCAGTTACTCGGGCAGGGGCTCTGGAAACACCATATATTTT. Encoded protein: CASSYSGRGSGNTIYF.

The V call is TRBV6-1, the J call TRBJ1-2; TRBD1 agrees at 10 bases. In germline, CDR1 is MNHNS, CDR2 SASEGT. J was trimmed by 6 bases and V by 2 bases; bases with no gene match: 12. The CDR3 has 17 amino acids. The CDR3 DNA reads TGTGCCAGCAGTGAAAATGGACCGGGACAGGGGAAAGATGGCTACACCTTC. Amino acid sequence: CASSENGPGQGKDGYTF.

There are a few counts of this clone. The rearrangement joins TRBV18 to TRBJ2-2, with a possible D match to TRBD2 (5 bases). CDR3 length: 15 residues. The V end was cut by 5 bases, the J end by 4 bases, with 14 bases between. CDR1 and CDR2 from the germline V gene are KGHSH and LQKENI. CDR3 protein: CASSWQEAGTGELFF. DNA for the CDR3: TGTGCCAGCTCATGGCAGGAGGCGGGCACCGGGGAGCTGTTTTTT.

The chain links TRBV6-5 to TRBJ1-4; TRBD1 agrees at 7 bases. CDR1 and CDR2 (germline): MNHEY, SVGAGI. This CDR3 comprises 14 residues. Unmatched junction bases numbered 3, after V lost 6 bases and J lost 2 bases. CDR3 sequence: CASRSTGTNEKLFF. The CDR3 nucleotides are TGTGCCAGCAGGTCGACAGGGACTAATGAAAAACTGTTTTTT.

Here the CDR3 reads CAWSVHQGDNEKLFF. In DNA form, the CDR3 reads TGTGCCTGGAGTGTACATCAGGGCGACAATGAAAAACTGTTTTTT. The chain has TRBV30 and TRBJ1-4; D may be TRBD1 (5 bases). Germline CDR1 and CDR2: GTSNPN and SVGIG (reference sequence). The CDR3 extends over 15 amino acids. The V and J ends lost 0 bases and 5 bases respectively, with 13 bases between them.

DNA of the CDR3: TGTGCCAGCAGAGAGACCGGGCGGGACGAGCAGTACTTC. Its translation is CASRETGRDEQYF. V usage is TRBV27 and J usage is TRBJ2-7; D is perhaps TRBD2 (5 bases). Trimming shortened V by 6 bases and J by 5 bases, and 14 bases separated the two germline ends. CDR3 size: 13 residues. Germline CDR1 MNHEY, CDR2 SMNVEV (reference sequence).

This clone was seen a handful of times. This chain joins TRBV3-1 (or the pseudogene TRBV3-2) and TRBJ2-7, with 7 positions matching TRBD1. The V gene's germline CDR1 is LGHDT and CDR2 YNNKEL (reference sequence). The CDR3 consists of 14 residues. The ends lost 5 bases at V and 4 bases at J; junction bases unmatched: 8. The CDR3 region is CASSGQASGYEQYF. The CDR3 DNA reads TGTGCCAGCAGCGGACAGGCGTCCGGTTACGAGCAGTACTTC.

The gene calls are TRBV7-8 and TRBJ1-1, with D possibly TRBD1 on 6 matching bases. V gave up 4 bases and J gave up 0 bases, with 24 bases separating them. The CDR3 spans 19 residues. Per germline, CDR1 SGHVS and CDR2 FQNEAQ. CDR3 region: CASSSSGGGSFVMNTEAFF. Written as DNA, the CDR3 is TGTGCCAGCAGCTCCTCGGGGGGGGGCAGCTTCGTAATGAACACTGAAGCTTTCTTT.

V usage is TRBV11-2 and J usage is TRBJ1-3, with 9 bases fitting TRBD1. J lost 4 bases, V lost 2 bases, and 6 bases had no gene match. The germline V gene has CDR1 SGHAT and CDR2 FQNNGV. The CDR3 sequence is 16 residues long. The CDR3 spells CASSLLSGQGGNTIYF. The CDR3 DNA is TGTGCCAGCAGCTTATTGTCGGGACAGGGAGGAAACACCATATATTTT.

The chain recombines TRBV6-5 with TRBJ1-4, with D hard to call. Trimming stripped 2 bases from V and 10 bases from J, with 14 bases between. The CDR3 runs to 14 residues. Per the germline V gene, CDR1 is MNHEY and CDR2 is SVGAGI. In DNA, the CDR3 is TGTGCCAGCAGTTACACCGGGCCCGCGGGAAAACTGTTTTTT. Its protein product is CASSYTGPAGKLFF.

In its sample, this clone was seen a few times. The chain uses TRBV4-2 and TRBJ1-2, with unresolved D. V was pared by 1 base and J by 6 bases, with 9 bases between. Germline CDR1 reads LGHNA; CDR2 reads YNFKEQ. The CDR3 runs 13 residues. CDR3 protein: CASSQGEWDGYTF. The CDR3 nucleotides are TGTGCCAGCAGCCAAGGGGAGTGGGATGGCTACACCTTC.

The CDR3 sequence: CASSYGLTNSPLHF. DNA of the CDR3: TGTGCCAGCAGTTACGGCCTTACGAATTCACCCCTCCACTTT. The chain carries TRBV6-2 or TRBV6-3 and TRBJ1-6, with no clear D. Germline-derived CDR1 and CDR2 are MNHEY and SVGEGT. V lost 2 bases, J lost 7 bases, and 9 bases lay in between. The CDR3 totals 14 residues.

The CDR3 is CASCRTSGGDEQFF. The CDR3 DNA follows: TGTGCCAGCTGTCGGACTAGCGGGGGGGATGAGCAGTTCTTC. The rearrangement joins TRBV6-5 to TRBJ2-1; TRBD2 matches 15 bases. The CDR3 is 14 amino acids. Germline CDR1 reads MNHEY; CDR2 reads SVGAGI. Trimming cost V 8 bases and J 8 bases; bases outside gene matches: 4.

The rearrangement links TRBV6-5 to TRBJ2-5, with TRBD1 identical over 11 bases. Losses at the gene ends were 6 bases for V and 4 bases for J; bases not matched to a gene: 4. The CDR3 is 14 amino acids. Germline V gene lookup returns CDR1 MNHEY and CDR2 SVGAGI. The CDR3 reads CASRSGQGAETQYF. In nucleotides, the CDR3 is TGTGCCAGCAGAAGCGGACAGGGGGCAGAGACCCAGTACTTC.

The V and J genes are TRBV7-2 and TRBJ1-3; unclear D gene. The CDR3 extends over 16 amino acids. Trimming stripped 3 bases from V and 4 bases from J, with 16 bases between. Germline CDR1 reads SGHTA; CDR2 reads FQGNSA. This CDR3 reads CASSFGPTSSGNTIYF. The CDR3 DNA reads TGTGCCAGCAGCTTTGGACCGACTAGTTCCGGAAACACCATATATTTT.

The chain couples TRBV19 to TRBJ1-1; TRBD1 aligns across 9 bases. CDR3 length equals 16 residues. V trimming: 5 bases; J trimming: 6 bases; junction bases outside the gene matches: 13. Germline lookup yields CDR1 LNHDA and CDR2 SQIVND (reference sequence). The CDR3 is CASSARQGVLLAEAFF. CDR3 DNA: TGTGCCAGTAGTGCCAGACAGGGGGTCCTTCTCGCTGAAGCTTTCTTT.

The rearrangement links TRBV27 to TRBJ2-5, with TRBD2 matching over 12 bases. This CDR3 is 16 amino acids long. J lost 0 bases, V lost 6 bases, and 5 bases had no gene match. Germline loops: CDR1 MNHEY, CDR2 SMNVEV (reference sequence). The CDR3 bases are TGTGCCAGCAGGCCACTAGCGGGGGGCCACCAAGAGACCCAGTACTTC. Amino acid sequence: CASRPLAGGHQETQYF.